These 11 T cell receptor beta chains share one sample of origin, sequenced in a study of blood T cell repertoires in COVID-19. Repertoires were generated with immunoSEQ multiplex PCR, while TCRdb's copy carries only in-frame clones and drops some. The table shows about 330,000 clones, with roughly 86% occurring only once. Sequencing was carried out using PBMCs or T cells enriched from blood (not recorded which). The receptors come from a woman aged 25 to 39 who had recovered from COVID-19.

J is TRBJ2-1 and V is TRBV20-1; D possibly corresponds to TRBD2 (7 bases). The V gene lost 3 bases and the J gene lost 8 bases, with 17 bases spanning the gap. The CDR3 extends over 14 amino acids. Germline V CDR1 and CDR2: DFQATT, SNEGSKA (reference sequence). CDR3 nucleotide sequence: TGCAGTGCTAGTAGGAGGGGGGGGCAGGATGAGCAGTTCTTC. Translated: CSASRRGGQDEQFF.

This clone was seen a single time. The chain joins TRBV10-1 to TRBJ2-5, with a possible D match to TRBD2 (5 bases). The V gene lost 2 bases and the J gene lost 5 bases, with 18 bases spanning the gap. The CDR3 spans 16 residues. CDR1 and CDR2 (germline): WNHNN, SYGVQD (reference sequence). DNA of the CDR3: TGCGCCAGCAGTGAGGGTTCGAGGGCTTCGGGGGAGACCCAGTACTTC. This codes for CASSEGSRASGETQYF.

The CDR3 region is CASGAEYGNTIYF. The CDR3 DNA reads TGTGCCAGCGGCGCGGAGTATGGAAACACCATATATTTT. The gene calls are TRBV13 and TRBJ1-3; the D is unclear. Looked up from germline, CDR1 is PRHDT and CDR2 is FYEKMQ (reference sequence). Trimming took off 8 bases at V and 3 bases at J, with 11 bases between the two ends. There are 13 residues in the CDR3.

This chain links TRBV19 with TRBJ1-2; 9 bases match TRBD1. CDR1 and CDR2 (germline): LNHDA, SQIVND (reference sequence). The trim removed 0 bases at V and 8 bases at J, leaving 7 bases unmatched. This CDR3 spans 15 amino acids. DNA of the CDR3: TGTGCCAGTAGTATAGAACCCGGGACAGGGTACGGCTACACCTTC. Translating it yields CASSIEPGTGYGYTF.

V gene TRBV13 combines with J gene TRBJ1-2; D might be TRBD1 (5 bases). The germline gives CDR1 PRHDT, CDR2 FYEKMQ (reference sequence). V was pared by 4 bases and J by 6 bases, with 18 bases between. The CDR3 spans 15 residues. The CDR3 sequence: CASSSPHFPRDGYTF. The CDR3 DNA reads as TGTGCCAGCAGCTCTCCCCATTTTCCCAGGGATGGCTACACCTTC.

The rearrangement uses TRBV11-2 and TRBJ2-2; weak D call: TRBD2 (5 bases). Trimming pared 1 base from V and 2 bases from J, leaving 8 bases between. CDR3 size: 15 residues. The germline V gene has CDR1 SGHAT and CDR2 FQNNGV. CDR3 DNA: TGTGCCAGCAGCTTAGGGACTTCAAACACCGGGGAGCTGTTTTTT. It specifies CASSLGTSNTGELFF.

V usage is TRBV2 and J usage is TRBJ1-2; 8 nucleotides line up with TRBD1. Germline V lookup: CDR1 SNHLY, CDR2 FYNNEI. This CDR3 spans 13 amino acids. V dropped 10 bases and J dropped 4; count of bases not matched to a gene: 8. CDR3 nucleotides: TGTGCCATTACTCGACAGGGGAGCTATGGCTACACCTTC. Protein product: CAITRQGSYGYTF.

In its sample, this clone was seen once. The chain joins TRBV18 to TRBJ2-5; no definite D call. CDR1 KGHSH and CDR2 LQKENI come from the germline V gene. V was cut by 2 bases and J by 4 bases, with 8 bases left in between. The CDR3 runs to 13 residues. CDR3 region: CASSPGRSETQYF. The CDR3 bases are TGTGCCAGCTCACCAGGCCGCTCAGAGACCCAGTACTTC.

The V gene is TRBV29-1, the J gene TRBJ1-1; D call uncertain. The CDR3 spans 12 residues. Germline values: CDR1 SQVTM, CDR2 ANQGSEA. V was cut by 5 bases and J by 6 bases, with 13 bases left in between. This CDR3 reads CSVPISGAEAFF. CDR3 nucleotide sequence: TGCAGCGTTCCCATTTCCGGGGCTGAAGCTTTCTTT.

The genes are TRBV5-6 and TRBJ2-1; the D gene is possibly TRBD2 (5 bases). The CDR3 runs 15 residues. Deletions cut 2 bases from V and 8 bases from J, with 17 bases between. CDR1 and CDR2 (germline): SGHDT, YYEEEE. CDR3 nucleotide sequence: TGTGCCAGCAGCTTCGGGATAACGAGTGGCGATGAGCAGTTCTTC. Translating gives CASSFGITSGDEQFF.

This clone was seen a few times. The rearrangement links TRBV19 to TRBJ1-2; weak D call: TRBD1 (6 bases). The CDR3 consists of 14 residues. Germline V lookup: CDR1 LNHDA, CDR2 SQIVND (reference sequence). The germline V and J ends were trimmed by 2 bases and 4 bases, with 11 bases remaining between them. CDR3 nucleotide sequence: TGTGCCAGTAGTATAACAGGGCGGACCTATGGCTACACCTTC. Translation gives CASSITGRTYGYTF. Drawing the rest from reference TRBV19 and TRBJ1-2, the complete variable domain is DGGITQSPKYLFRKEGQNVTLSCEQNLNHDAMYWYRQDPGQGLRLIYYSQIVNDFQKGDIAEGYSVSREKKESFPLTVTSAQKNPTAFYLCASSITGRTYGYTFGSGTRLTVV.